The T cell receptor beta chain under discussion was sequenced for a study of blood T cell repertoires in COVID-19. Across the study: PBMCs, B-cell-depleted T cells, or T cells provided the cDNA or gDNA that made up the material.

From germline, CDR1 is WNHNN and CDR2 SYGVQD (reference sequence). The CDR3 runs 13 residues. With 1 base removed from V and 5 bases from J, the gap between germline ends came to 6 bases. How the authors handled the data: Reference gene primer amplification in the assay estimated nucleated cell counts. Some clones are missing from TCRdb's copy, which holds only in-frame ones; the method was immunoSEQ multiplex PCR. That table supplies the V and J calls and clone size; D and trimming were determined from the DNA. The sample includes tens of thousands of clones, 65% to 90% seen only once; the top ten take about 6.9%. This clone was recorded once. Seattle patients were enrolled while actively infected and followed longitudinally.

This clonotype was obtained from a man younger than 40 with COVID-19, enrolled during active disease. The specimen was peripheral blood. The genes are TRBV10-1 and TRBJ1-5; D unclear. In nucleotides, the CDR3 is TGCGCCAGCAGTGAGTGGGGAGATCAGCCCCAGCATTTT. It codes for CASSEWGDQPQHF.